Listed below are T cell receptor beta chains from one sample, sequenced in a study of T cells in Graves' hyperthyroidism and ophthalmopathy. From the multiplex PCR reads, TCRdb called clonotypes with MiXCR, one entry per CDR3 protein. The sample has about 640,000 distinct CDR3 sequences; roughly 20% are singletons. The source material was blood. The receptor source for this set is a man between 25 and 39 years old with Graves' ophthalmopathy. Each CDR3 is given with its conserved first and last residue. Size values are once, few and many counts, or a class for expanded clones, and some rows have none.

clone_size | v_call | cdr3_aa
- | TRBV28 | CASSPRDIPGEQYF
- | TRBV20-1 | CSARDDGSRHEQFF
once | TRBV28 | CASTTTGQGLCEQYF
- | TRBV12-3/TRBV12-4 | CASRFPGLPSYEQYF
- | TRBV7-3 | CASSLEPSSPYEQYF
- | TRBV7-2 | CASSLEKEGPGGTFF
many | TRBV12-3/TRBV12-4 | CASSQLSGRATETQYF
- | TRBV30 | CAWTLAGVRTTLGNTIYF
- | TRBV18 | CASSLRSAGDYYGYTF
- | TRBV6-1 | CASSGLDGRYNEQFF
many | TRBV2 | CASSILAGGDTQYF
few | TRBV28 | CASNSRERSSTDTQYF
few | TRBV29-1 | CSVEMAAYEQYF
- | TRBV3-1 | CASSQDRVSSYNEQFF
- | TRBV4-2 | CASSQGVGTTNEKLFF
few | TRBV11-2 | CASSLVAGRVVGTQYF